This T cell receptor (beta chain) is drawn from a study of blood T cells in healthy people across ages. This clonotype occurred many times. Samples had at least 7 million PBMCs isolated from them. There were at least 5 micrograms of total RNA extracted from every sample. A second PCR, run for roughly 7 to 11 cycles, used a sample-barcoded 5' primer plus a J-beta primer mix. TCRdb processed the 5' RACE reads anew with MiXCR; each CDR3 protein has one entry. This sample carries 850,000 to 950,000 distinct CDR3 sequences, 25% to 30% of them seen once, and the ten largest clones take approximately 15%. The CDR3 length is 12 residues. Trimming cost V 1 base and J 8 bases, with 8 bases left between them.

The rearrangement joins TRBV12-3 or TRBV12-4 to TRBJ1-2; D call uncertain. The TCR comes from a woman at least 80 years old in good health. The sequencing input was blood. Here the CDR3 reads CASSLEGTGYTF. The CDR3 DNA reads TGTGCCAGCAGTTTAGAGGGAACAGGCTACACCTTC.